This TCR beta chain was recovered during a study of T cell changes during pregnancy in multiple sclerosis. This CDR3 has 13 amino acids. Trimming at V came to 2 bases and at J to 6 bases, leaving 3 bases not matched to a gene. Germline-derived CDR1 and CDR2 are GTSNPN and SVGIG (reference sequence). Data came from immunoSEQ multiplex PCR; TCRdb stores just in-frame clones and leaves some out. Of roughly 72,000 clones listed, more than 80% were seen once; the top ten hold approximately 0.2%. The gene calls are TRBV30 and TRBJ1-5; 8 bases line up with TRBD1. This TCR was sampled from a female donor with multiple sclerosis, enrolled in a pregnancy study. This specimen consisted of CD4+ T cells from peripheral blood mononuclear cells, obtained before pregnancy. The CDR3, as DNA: TGTGCCTGGAGTCGACAGGGGATTCAGCCCCAGCATTTT. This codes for CAWSRQGIQPQHF.